This passage covers 20 T cell receptor beta chains from one sample sequenced in a study. Using its own MiXCR run on the 5' RACE reads, TCRdb lists one record per CDR3 protein. The sample consists of under 9,500 distinct CDR3 sequences, about half of them appearing once. Cells sorted as Tregs were CD4+, CD25+ and CD127-/low. Sequenced: Tregs sorted from a lymph node. These receptors were taken from a female donor with breast cancer.

V and J are TRBV15 and TRBJ2-1, with 7 bases fitting TRBD2. This CDR3 has 13 amino acids. Unmatched junction bases numbered 6, after V lost 1 base and J lost 12 bases. Germline V gene sequence: CDR1 LNHNV, CDR2 YYDKDF (reference sequence). In nucleotides, the CDR3 is TGTGCCACCAGCAGAGGGGGGGGGTTTTGGCAGTTCTTC. Amino acid sequence: CATSRGGGFWQFF.

This chain joins TRBV29-1 and TRBJ1-2; D possibly corresponds to TRBD1 (5 bases). V was cut by 6 bases and J by 4 bases, with 12 bases left in between. In germline, CDR1 is SQVTM, CDR2 ANQGSEA. The CDR3 loop spans 12 amino acids. The CDR3 is CSVETQGYGYTF. CDR3 DNA sequence: TGCAGCGTGGAAACCCAGGGCTATGGCTACACCTTC.

The chain links TRBV7-8 to TRBJ2-3; 8 bases line up with TRBD1. The CDR3 consists of 15 residues. Losses at the gene ends were 1 base for V and 2 bases for J; bases not matched to a gene: 2. Germline values: CDR1 SGHVS, CDR2 FQNEAQ. This CDR3 reads CASSLVRGHTDTQYF. The DNA for the CDR3 is TGTGCCAGCAGCTTAGTCAGGGGGCACACAGATACGCAGTATTTT.

This clonotype turned up a few times. This chain uses TRBV12-3 or TRBV12-4 with TRBJ2-5; 7 nucleotides line up with TRBD1. CDR3 length equals 12 residues. V lost 5 bases and J lost 5; bases outside the gene matches: 2. The CDR3 coding sequence is TGTGCCAGCAGTACAGGGGCCGAGACCCAGTACTTC. Translation: CASSTGAETQYF.

This clonotype was seen a handful of times. The junction shows a germline mismatch at one end, possibly a read error. The chain employs TRBV12-3 or TRBV12-4 and TRBJ2-2; possibly TRBD1 or TRBD2 for D (6 bases each). CDR3 length equals 13 residues. CDR3 loop: CASGTTGSREQFF. CDR3 coding DNA: TGTGCCAGCGGCACCACAGGGTCTCGGGAGCAGTTTTTT.

The CDR3 nucleotides read TGCGCCAGCAGCCAAGGGACTAGCGGGAGCCCCCACGAGCAGTACTTC. Its protein is CASSQGTSGSPHEQYF. V is TRBV4-1 and J is TRBJ2-7; TRBD2 matches 13 bases. The CDR3 consists of 16 residues. Germline values: CDR1 MGHRA, CDR2 YSYEKL. Trimming took 1 base from V and 5 from J; bases not matched to a gene: 5.

In its sample, this clonotype was seen a few times. The chain joins TRBV12-3 or TRBV12-4 to TRBJ2-1, with D tentatively TRBD2 (5 bases). Trimming took 6 bases from V and 9 from J, leaving 9 bases between them. This CDR3 has 11 amino acids. The CDR3 loop is CASSLGVEQFF. CDR3 DNA: TGTGCCAGCAGCCTCGGGGTTGAGCAGTTCTTC.

This clonotype was seen only a few times. CDR3 DNA: TGTGCCAGCAGCCGGCCGAAGGGTAGCTCCTACAATGAGCAGTTCTTC. Residues: CASSRPKGSSYNEQFF. The chain recombines TRBV11-3 with TRBJ2-1; D is ambiguous. The germline CDR1 and CDR2 sequences are SGHNT and YENEEA. V was pared by 5 bases and J by 0 bases, with 14 bases between. This CDR3 region has 16 residues.

The chain uses TRBV6-6 and TRBJ1-5; D remains unclear. CDR1 is MNHNY, CDR2 SVGAGI, per germline (reference sequence). The CDR3 extends over 15 amino acids. The V gene lost 0 bases and the J gene lost 4 bases, with 10 bases spanning the gap. The CDR3 region is CASSYSIEGNQPQHF. The CDR3 nucleotides read TGTGCCAGCAGTTACTCGATTGAAGGGAATCAGCCCCAGCATTTT.

The V and J genes are TRBV7-9 and TRBJ1-6; 8 nucleotides align to TRBD1. CDR1 SEHNR and CDR2 FQNEAQ come from the germline V gene (reference sequence). CDR3 size: 15 residues. Unmatched junction bases numbered 7, after V lost 5 bases and J lost 7 bases. The CDR3 loop reads CASSPGQGSNSPLHF. CDR3 DNA sequence: TGTGCCAGCAGCCCCGGACAGGGCTCAAATTCACCCCTCCACTTT.

This clonotype was observed a few times. The chain links TRBV7-9 to TRBJ2-5; D may be TRBD2 (6 bases). Germline lookup yields CDR1 SEHNR and CDR2 FQNEAQ (reference sequence). Trimming removed 4 bases at V and 3 bases at J, with 12 bases between. This CDR3 is built from 14 residues. The CDR3 DNA follows: TGTGCCAGCAGCTCCACTAGCAGAGAAGAGACCCAGTACTTC. Translating gives CASSSTSREETQYF.

The rearrangement joins TRBV12-3 or TRBV12-4 to TRBJ1-6; TRBD1 might be the D (6 bases). This CDR3 region has 15 residues. V lost 6 bases and J lost 10, with 19 bases in between. Written as DNA, the CDR3 is TGTGCCAGCAGGGACAGATCCTCTAATGGATCACCCCTCCACTTT. Translation gives CASRDRSSNGSPLHF.

The rearrangement uses TRBV7-6 and TRBJ2-1; D unclear. This CDR3 comprises 11 residues. Deletions cut 1 base from V and 8 bases from J, with 3 bases between. Germline values: CDR1 SGHVS, CDR2 FNYEAQ. CDR3 bases: TGTGCCAGCAGCTTAGTAGATGAGCAGTTCTTC. It specifies CASSLVDEQFF.

This clonotype was seen only a few times. V usage is TRBV9 and J usage is TRBJ2-3; 11 bases fit TRBD2. Germline V gene data show CDR1 as SGDLS and CDR2 as YYNGEE. V was pared by 3 bases and J by 2 bases, with 5 bases of the junction left unmatched. CDR3 size: 16 residues. The DNA for the CDR3 is TGTGCCAGCAGCGAGGGGACTAGCGGTGACACAGATACGCAGTATTTT. This codes for CASSEGTSGDTDTQYF.

The rearrangement links TRBV7-3 to TRBJ2-7; D gene uncertain. The CDR3 covers 16 residues. Trimming took 2 bases from V and 5 from J, leaving 19 bases between them. From germline, CDR1 is SGHTA and CDR2 FQGTGA. CDR3 in DNA: TGTGCCAGCAGCTTAGATTTGGGCGGAAGGACCGACGAGCAGTACTTC. Its translation is CASSLDLGGRTDEQYF.

The chain links TRBV6-5 to TRBJ1-2, with D unresolved. In germline, CDR1 is MNHEY, CDR2 SVGAGI. The CDR3 consists of 16 residues. Deletions cut 4 bases from V and 4 bases from J, with 19 bases between. The CDR3 reads CASSSFPTEVAYGYTF. CDR3 DNA sequence: TGTGCCAGCAGTTCCTTCCCGACGGAGGTTGCCTATGGCTACACCTTC.

The chain employs TRBV7-2 and TRBJ2-7; 7 positions agree with TRBD1. The CDR3 length is 14 residues. CDR1 and CDR2 (germline): SGHTA, FQGNSA. V dropped 1 base and J dropped 3; count of bases not matched to a gene: 3. CDR3 in amino acids: CASSLVNRGYEQYF. As DNA, the CDR3 is TGTGCCAGCAGCTTAGTGAACAGGGGCTACGAGCAGTACTTC.

This chain uses TRBV10-3 with TRBJ1-1, with a weak D call TRBD1 (6 bases). Germline assignment: CDR1 ENHRY and CDR2 SYGVKD. The CDR3 runs to 17 residues. V was shortened by 2 bases and J by 4 bases, with 20 bases between the two germline ends. CDR3 region: CAISEGLGAGGVTEAFF. The CDR3, as DNA: TGTGCCATCAGTGAGGGTTTGGGGGCAGGTGGTGTCACTGAAGCTTTCTTT.

V and J are TRBV20-1 and TRBJ2-2; D unresolved. Trimming removed 4 bases at V and 8 bases at J, with 5 bases between. The length of the CDR3 is 10 residues. Per the germline V gene, CDR1 is DFQATT and CDR2 is SNEGSKA (reference sequence). For the CDR3, the DNA is TGCAGTGCTACTACAGGGGAGCTGTTTTTT. Translated, it gives CSATTGELFF.

This clonotype showed up just once. A junction boundary mismatches the germline segment, possibly from a read error. The chain joins TRBV11-1 to TRBJ1-1; D uncertain. This CDR3 is built from 12 residues. Germline lookup yields CDR1 SGHAT and CDR2 FQDESV (reference sequence). The CDR3 loop reads CAGSFTKAEAFF. The CDR3 region has the DNA TGTGCCGGCAGCTTTACGAAGGCTGAAGCTTTCTTT.